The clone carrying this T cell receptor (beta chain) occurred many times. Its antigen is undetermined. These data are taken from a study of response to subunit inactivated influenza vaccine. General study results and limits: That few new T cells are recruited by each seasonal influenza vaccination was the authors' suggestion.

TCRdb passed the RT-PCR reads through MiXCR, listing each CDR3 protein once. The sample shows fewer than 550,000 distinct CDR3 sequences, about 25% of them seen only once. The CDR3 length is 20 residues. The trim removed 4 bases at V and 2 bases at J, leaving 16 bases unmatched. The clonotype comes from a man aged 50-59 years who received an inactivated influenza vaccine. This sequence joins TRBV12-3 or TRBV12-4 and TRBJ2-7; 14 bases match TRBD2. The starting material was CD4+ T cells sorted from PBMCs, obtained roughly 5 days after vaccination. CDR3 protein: CASSYGPGLAGALPPYEQYF. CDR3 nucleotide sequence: TGTGCCAGCAGTTACGGCCCGGGACTAGCGGGGGCCCTACCCCCCTACGAGCAGTACTTC.